Reported below is one T cell receptor (beta chain). The antigen remains unidentified. Germline V gene lookup returns CDR1 SGHVS and CDR2 FQNEAQ. V lost 0 bases, J lost 6 bases, and 4 bases stayed unmatched. This CDR3 spans 18 amino acids. This specimen comes from a study of shared clonotypes between healthy human individuals. Original processing notes: From ImmunoSEQ came sequences covering only the junction and carrying no quality scores, so filtering differed. The table came from immunoSEQ multiplex PCR; TCRdb's copy has only in-frame clones and leaves some out. That table gives V, J and clone size, and the DNA gave D and trimming. The sample includes 2 million to 3 million clones, more than 85% seen only once; the top ten take about 0.34%. Notes on the study in general: Apart from blood, nothing was sampled; tissue repertoires likely differ. Between a few donors, naive CD4 clonotypes were shared at a level of around 5.2%.

The receptor comes from a young man in good health. Some clones in this sample may be carry-over from other donors' samples. The chain couples TRBV7-8 to TRBJ2-2; 16 bases map to TRBD2. The sample comprised naive CD4+ T cells from PBMCs. Subset in this sample: CD45RA+ positively selected. CDR3 amino acids: CASSLAGLAGGLAGELFF. The CDR3 DNA is TGTGCCAGCAGCTTAGCGGGACTAGCGGGAGGGCTCGCCGGGGAGCTGTTTTTT.